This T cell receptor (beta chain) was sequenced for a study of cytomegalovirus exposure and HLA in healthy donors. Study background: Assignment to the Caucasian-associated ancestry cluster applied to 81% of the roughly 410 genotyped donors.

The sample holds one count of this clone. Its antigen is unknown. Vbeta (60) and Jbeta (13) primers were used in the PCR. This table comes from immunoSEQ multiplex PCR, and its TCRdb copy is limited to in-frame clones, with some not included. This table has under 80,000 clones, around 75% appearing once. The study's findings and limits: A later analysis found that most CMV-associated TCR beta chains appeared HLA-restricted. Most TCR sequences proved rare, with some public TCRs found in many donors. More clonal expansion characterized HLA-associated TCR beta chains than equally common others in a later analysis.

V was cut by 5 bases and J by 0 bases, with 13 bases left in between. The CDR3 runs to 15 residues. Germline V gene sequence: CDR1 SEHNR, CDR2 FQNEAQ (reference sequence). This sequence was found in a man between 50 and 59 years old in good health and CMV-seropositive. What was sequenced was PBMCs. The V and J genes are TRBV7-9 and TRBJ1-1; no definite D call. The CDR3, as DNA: TGTGCCAGCAGCCCCGGCGGCCCCCTGAACACTGAAGCTTTCTTT. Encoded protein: CASSPGGPLNTEAFF. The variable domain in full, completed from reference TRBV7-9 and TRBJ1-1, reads DTGVSQNPRHKITKRGQNVTFRCDPISEHNRLYWYRQTLGQGPEFLTYFQNEAQLEKSRLLSDRFSAERPKGSFSTLEIQRTEQGDSAMYLCASSPGGPLNTEAFFGQGTRLTVV.